This TCR beta chain is from a study of cytomegalovirus exposure and HLA in healthy donors. Overall study context: Most donors, roughly 77% of over 300 genotyped, fell in the Caucasian-associated ancestry cluster. Study-wide findings and caveats: The investigators catalogued 164 TCR beta chains as cytomegalovirus-associated.

Amplification used 60 Vbeta primers and 13 Jbeta primers. Measured with immunoSEQ multiplex PCR; TCRdb has only the in-frame clones, and not every one. The data contain about 100,000 clones, 75% of them singletons. The CDR3 is made up of 15 amino acids. Per the germline V gene, CDR1 is SGHDT and CDR2 is YYEEEE. With 2 bases clipped from V and 5 bases from J, the junction kept 6 bases outside the gene matches. Comments on this clone: Antigen specificity is unknown.

Input material: PBMCs. This TCR derives from a woman under 30 in good health and CMV-seropositive. The J gene is TRBJ2-1, the V gene TRBV5-6; 8 bases align to TRBD2. The CDR3 DNA is TGTGCCAGCAGCTTTGGGCTAGCGGGCCACAATGAGCAGTTCTTC. Its translation: CASSFGLAGHNEQFF.